The rows below give T cell receptor beta chains drawn from one sample of a study of radiotherapy plus CTLA-4 blockade in lung cancer. Libraries were prepared by immunoSEQ multiplex PCR; TCRdb keeps only in-frame clonotypes and omits some of them. The sample lists roughly 14,000 clones; about 89% were seen once. The sample in question was peripheral blood, obtained from a patient treated with radiotherapy plus ipilimumab. These receptors were collected from a human donor with non-small cell lung cancer that progressed on radiotherapy plus ipilimumab. Some clones in this sample may be carry-over from other donors' samples. Each CDR3 is given with its conserved first and last residue. The D gene is left open where the match is weak. Where a row states a size, it is once, few, many or the class of an expanded clone; other rows omit it.

D gene	V gene	CDR3 length	J gene	clone size	CDR3 DNA	CDR3 protein
TRBD1	TRBV5-4	15	TRBJ1-1	few	TGTGCCAGCAGCTTTGACAGGGGATTTGACACTGAAGCTTTCTTT	CASSFDRGFDTEAFF
-	TRBV2	13	TRBJ1-5	-	TGTGCCAGCAGTGGGAGTAGCAATCAGCCCCAGCATTTT	CASSGSSNQPQHF
-	TRBV11-2	14	TRBJ2-5	-	TGTGCCAGCAGCTTAGTGGGGCCCGTGGAGACCCAGTACTTC	CASSLVGPVETQYF
-	TRBV19	13	TRBJ1-1	once	TGTGCCAGTAAATTAGGGAGGGCCACTGAAGCTTTCTTT	CASKLGRATEAFF
-	TRBV5-6	15	TRBJ2-7	-	TGTGCCAGCGGGGGCACTCCTGCTTCCTCCTACGAGCAGTACTTC	CASGGTPASSYEQYF
-	TRBV9	15	TRBJ2-7	-	TGTGCCAGCAGCGCCGGTCAGGGGTTAACCTACGAGCAGTACTTC	CASSAGQGLTYEQYF
-	TRBV19	16	TRBJ1-6	-	TGTGCCGGGGGGGGTACGGGTTGGACCTATAATTCACCCCTCCACTTT	CAGGGTGWTYNSPLHF
-	TRBV4-1	14	TRBJ1-2	-	TGCGCCAGCAGCCAAGAATGGGGACTCTATGGCTACACCTTC	CASSQEWGLYGYTF
TRBD2	TRBV7-2	15	TRBJ2-3	-	TGTGCCAGCAGCTTTTCCAGCGGGAGTTTGGATACGCAGTATTTT	CASSFSSGSLDTQYF
TRBD1	TRBV6-6	15	TRBJ2-3	once	TGTGCCAGCACCCCAGGGACAGGGGTAGGAGATACGCAGTATTTT	CASTPGTGVGDTQYF
-	TRBV30	17	TRBJ2-5	-	TGTGCCTGGAGTGTACTGCGGGGTACCCCCGGGGTGGAGACCCAGTACTTC	CAWSVLRGTPGVETQYF
-	TRBV7-9	13	TRBJ1-5	few	TGTGCCAGCAGCCCCGACACGAATCAGCCCCAGCATTTT	CASSPDTNQPQHF
-	TRBV2	11	TRBJ1-1	-	TGTGCCAGCCCCAGGGGCACTGAAGCTTTCTTT	CASPRGTEAFF
-	TRBV11-1	14	TRBJ2-3	-	TGTGCCAGCAGCTTAGACTTGGCCGGGGATACGCAGTATTTT	CASSLDLAGDTQYF
-	TRBV7-2	15	TRBJ2-1	-	TGTGCCAGCAGCTTAAGACGGGTTGCCGACAATGAGCAGTTCTTC	CASSLRRVADNEQFF
TRBD1	TRBV5-1	14	TRBJ1-2	-	TGCGCCAGCAGCCCATCAGGGACAGAGGGGGGCTACACCTTC	CASSPSGTEGGYTF
TRBD2	TRBV30	13	TRBJ2-7	-	TGTGCCTGGGAGAGCGGGAGCTCCTACGAGCAGTACTTC	CAWESGSSYEQYF
-	TRBV11-2	15	TRBJ1-2	-	TGTGCCAGCAGCTCTCCCCGCGGGGGGCTAAAGGGCTACACCTTC	CASSSPRGGLKGYTF
-	TRBV6-6	15	TRBJ2-3	-	TGTGCCAGCAGTTACGACTACACAGGCACAGATACGCAGTATTTT	CASSYDYTGTDTQYF
-	TRBV6-4	14	TRBJ1-1	-	TGTGCCAGCAGTCCGACAGCCATGAACACTGAAGCTTTCTTT	CASSPTAMNTEAFF
-	TRBV19	13	TRBJ1-2	-	TGTGCCAGTAGTATTTCTGGCAGGGTTGGCTACACCTTC	CASSISGRVGYTF
-	TRBV4-1	15	TRBJ2-5	few	TGCGCCAGCAGCCAACTACAGGGCCCCCAAGAGACCCAGTACTTC	CASSQLQGPQETQYF
-	TRBV18	15	TRBJ1-2	-	TGTGCCAGCTCGGCCTACAACCGCGGGGGCTATGGCTACACCTTC	CASSAYNRGGYGYTF
TRBD2	TRBV19	17	TRBJ2-3	-	TGTGCCAGTAGTATTTCTAGCGGGGGTTATCGCACAGATACGCAGTATTTT	CASSISSGGYRTDTQYF
TRBD1	TRBV19	17	TRBJ1-2	-	TGTGCCAGTAGTATAGACGCCGGGACAGGGGCCGCCTATGGCTACACCTTC	CASSIDAGTGAAYGYTF
TRBD2	TRBV7-2	18	TRBJ2-2	-	TGTGCCAGCAGCTCGACTAGCGGGGGGGCCCGGAACACCGGGGAGCTGTTTTTT	CASSSTSGGARNTGELFF
-	TRBV13	15	TRBJ2-7	-	TGTGCCAGCAGCGCGAGACAGTTTCCCTCCTACGAGCAGTACTTC	CASSARQFPSYEQYF
TRBD2	TRBV7-8	15	TRBJ2-7	-	TGTGCCAGCAGCCGACTAGCGGGAGAGACCTACGAGCAGTACTTC	CASSRLAGETYEQYF
-	TRBV29-1	14	TRBJ1-2	-	TGCAGCGTTGAAAGGGCGGGGCTCGGGGCCGGCTACACCTTC	CSVERAGLGAGYTF
-	TRBV7-6	16	TRBJ2-2	-	TGTGCCAGCAGCTTATCTGGCGGAGCGAACACCGGGGAGCTGTTTTTT	CASSLSGGANTGELFF
-	TRBV30	15	TRBJ2-3	-	TGTGCCTGGAGAGGATCGGGGGGCCGGGGGCTGACGCAGTATTTT	CAWRGSGGRGLTQYF
-	TRBV7-9	14	TRBJ2-3	-	TGTGCCAGCAGCTTAGTTGACATTACAGATACGCAGTATTTT	CASSLVDITDTQYF